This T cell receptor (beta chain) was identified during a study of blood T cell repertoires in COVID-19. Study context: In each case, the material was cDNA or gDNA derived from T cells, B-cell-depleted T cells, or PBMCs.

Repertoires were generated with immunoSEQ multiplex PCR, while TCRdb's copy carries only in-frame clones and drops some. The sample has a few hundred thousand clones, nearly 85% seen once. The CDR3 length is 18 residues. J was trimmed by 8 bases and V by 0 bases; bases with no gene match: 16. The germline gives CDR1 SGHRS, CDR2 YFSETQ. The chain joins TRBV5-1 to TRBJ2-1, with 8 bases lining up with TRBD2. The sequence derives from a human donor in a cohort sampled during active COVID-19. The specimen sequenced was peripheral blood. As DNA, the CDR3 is TGCGCCAGCAGCTTGGAACTTCTAAGCGGGAGAAAAAGTGATGAGCAGTTCTTC. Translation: CASSLELLSGRKSDEQFF.